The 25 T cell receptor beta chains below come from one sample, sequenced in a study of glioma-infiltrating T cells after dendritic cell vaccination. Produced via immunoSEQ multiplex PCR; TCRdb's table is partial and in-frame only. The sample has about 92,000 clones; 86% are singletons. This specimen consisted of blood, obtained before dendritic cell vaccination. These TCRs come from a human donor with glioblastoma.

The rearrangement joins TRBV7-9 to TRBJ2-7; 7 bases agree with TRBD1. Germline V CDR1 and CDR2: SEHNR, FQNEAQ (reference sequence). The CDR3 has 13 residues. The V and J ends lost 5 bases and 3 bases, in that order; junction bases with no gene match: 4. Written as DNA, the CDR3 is TGTGCCAGCAGCACCCGGGACAGCTACGAGCAGTACTTC. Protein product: CASSTRDSYEQYF.

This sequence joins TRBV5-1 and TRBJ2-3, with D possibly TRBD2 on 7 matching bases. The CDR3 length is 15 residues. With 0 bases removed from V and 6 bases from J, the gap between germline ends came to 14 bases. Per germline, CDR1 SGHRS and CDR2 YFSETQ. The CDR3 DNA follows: TGCGCCAGCAGCTTGGAGGGGGGGCCTCCTGATACGCAGTATTTT. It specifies CASSLEGGPPDTQYF.

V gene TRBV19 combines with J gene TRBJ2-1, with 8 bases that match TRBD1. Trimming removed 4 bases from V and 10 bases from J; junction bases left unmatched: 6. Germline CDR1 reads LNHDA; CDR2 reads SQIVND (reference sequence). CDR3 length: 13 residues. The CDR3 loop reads CASSTDRGWEQFF. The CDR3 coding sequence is TGTGCCAGTAGTACCGACAGGGGCTGGGAGCAGTTCTTC. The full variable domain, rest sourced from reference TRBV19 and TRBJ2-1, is DGGITQSPKYLFRKEGQNVTLSCEQNLNHDAMYWYRQDPGQGLRLIYYSQIVNDFQKGDIAEGYSVSREKKESFPLTVTSAQKNPTAFYLCASSTDRGWEQFFGPGTRLTVL.

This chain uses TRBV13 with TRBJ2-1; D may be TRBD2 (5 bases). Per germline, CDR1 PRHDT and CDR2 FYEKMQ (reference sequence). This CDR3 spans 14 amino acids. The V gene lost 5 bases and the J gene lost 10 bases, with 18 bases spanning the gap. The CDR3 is CASSRLYPGVEQFF. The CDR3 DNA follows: TGTGCCAGCAGCCGCCTCTATCCCGGGGTAGAGCAGTTCTTC.

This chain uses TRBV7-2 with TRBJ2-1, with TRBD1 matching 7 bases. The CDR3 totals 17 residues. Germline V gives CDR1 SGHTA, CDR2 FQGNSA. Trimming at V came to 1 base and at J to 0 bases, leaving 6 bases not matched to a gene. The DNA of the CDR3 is TGTGCCAGCAGCTTAGTACAGGGGTGGGGCTCCTACAATGAGCAGTTCTTC. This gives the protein CASSLVQGWGSYNEQFF.

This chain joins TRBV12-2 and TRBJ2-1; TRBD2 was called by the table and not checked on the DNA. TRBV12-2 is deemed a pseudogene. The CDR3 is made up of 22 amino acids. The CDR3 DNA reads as TGTGCAAGTCGCTTACCATTCCGGTTCTGGGCTAGCGGAGGGAGCTCCTACAATGAGCAGTTCTTC. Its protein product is CASRLPFRFWASGGSSYNEQFF.

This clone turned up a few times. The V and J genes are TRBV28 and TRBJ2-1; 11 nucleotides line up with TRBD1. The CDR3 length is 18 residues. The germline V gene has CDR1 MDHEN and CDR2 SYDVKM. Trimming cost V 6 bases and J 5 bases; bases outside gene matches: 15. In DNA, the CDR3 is TGTGCCAGCAGGCGTTCCGGGACAGGGGGATTTGGTAACAATGAGCAGTTCTTC. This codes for CASRRSGTGGFGNNEQFF.

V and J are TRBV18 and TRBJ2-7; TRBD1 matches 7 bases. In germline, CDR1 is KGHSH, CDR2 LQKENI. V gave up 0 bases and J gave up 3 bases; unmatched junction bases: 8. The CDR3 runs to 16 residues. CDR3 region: CASSPPTGYNLYEQYF. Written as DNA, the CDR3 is TGTGCCAGCTCACCACCGACAGGGTACAATCTCTACGAGCAGTACTTC.

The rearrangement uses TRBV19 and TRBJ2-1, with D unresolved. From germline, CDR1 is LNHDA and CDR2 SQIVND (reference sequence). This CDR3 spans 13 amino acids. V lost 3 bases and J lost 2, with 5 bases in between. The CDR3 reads CASSILAYNEQFF. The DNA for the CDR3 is TGTGCCAGTAGTATTCTAGCCTACAATGAGCAGTTCTTC.

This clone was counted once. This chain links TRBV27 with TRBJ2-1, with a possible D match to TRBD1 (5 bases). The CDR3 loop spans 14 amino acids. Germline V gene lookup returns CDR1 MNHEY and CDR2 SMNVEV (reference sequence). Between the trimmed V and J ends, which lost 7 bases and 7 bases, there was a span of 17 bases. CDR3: CASTLSRGRNEQFF. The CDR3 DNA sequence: TGTGCCAGCACTTTGTCTAGGGGAAGGAATGAGCAGTTCTTC.

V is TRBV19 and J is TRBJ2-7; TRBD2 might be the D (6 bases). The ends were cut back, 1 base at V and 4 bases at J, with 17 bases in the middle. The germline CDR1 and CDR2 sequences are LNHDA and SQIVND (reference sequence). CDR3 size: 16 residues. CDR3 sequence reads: CASSIVGGDFGYEQYF. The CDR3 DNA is TGTGCCAGTAGTATAGTTGGAGGGGACTTTGGTTACGAGCAGTACTTC.

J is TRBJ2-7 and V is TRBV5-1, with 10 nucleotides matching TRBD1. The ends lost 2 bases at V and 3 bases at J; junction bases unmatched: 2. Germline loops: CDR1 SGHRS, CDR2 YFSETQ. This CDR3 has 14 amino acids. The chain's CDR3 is CASSFGTGDYEQYF. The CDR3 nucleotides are TGCGCCAGCAGCTTCGGGACAGGGGACTACGAGCAGTACTTC.

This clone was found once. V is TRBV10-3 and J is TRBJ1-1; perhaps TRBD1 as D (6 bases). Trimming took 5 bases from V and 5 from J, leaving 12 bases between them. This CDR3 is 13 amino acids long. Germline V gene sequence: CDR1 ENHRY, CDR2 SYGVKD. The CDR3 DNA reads TGTGCCATCAGTAGGGACACCCAAACTGAAGCTTTCTTT. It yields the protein CAISRDTQTEAFF.

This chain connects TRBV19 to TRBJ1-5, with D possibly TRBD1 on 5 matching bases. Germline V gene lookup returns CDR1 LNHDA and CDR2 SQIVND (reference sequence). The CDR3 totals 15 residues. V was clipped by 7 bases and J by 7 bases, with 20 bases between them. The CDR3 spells CASKEGPGWMQPQHF. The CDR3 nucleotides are TGTGCCAGTAAAGAAGGCCCAGGGTGGATGCAGCCCCAGCATTTT.

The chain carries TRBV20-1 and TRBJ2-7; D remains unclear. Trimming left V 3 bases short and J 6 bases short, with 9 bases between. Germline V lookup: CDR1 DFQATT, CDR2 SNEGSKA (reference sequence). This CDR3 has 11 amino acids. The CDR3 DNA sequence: TGCAGTGCTAGCCAGTCGGGCGAGCAGTACTTC. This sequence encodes CSASQSGEQYF.

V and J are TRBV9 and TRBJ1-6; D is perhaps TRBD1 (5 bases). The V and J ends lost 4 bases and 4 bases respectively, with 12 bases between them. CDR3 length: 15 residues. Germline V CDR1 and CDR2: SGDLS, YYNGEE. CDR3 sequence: CASSPTGGYNSPLHF. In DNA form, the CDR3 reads TGTGCCAGCAGCCCCACCGGGGGGTATAATTCACCCCTCCACTTT.

The CDR3: CATSRDYSLNYGYTF. DNA of the CDR3: TGTGCCACCAGCAGAGATTACAGCCTTAACTATGGCTACACCTTC. The chain carries TRBV15 and TRBJ1-2; D is unresolved. CDR3 length: 15 residues. Germline values: CDR1 LNHNV, CDR2 YYDKDF (reference sequence). V was pared by 0 bases and J by 1 base, with 9 bases between.

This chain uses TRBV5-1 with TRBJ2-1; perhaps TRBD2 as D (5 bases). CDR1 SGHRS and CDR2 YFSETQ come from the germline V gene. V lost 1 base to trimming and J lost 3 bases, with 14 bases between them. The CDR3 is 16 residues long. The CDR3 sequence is CASSLKRDLGYNEQFF. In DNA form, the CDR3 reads TGCGCCAGCAGCTTGAAGAGGGATCTTGGCTACAATGAGCAGTTCTTC. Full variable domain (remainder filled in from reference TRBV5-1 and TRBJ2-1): KAGVTQTPRYLIKTRGQQVTLSCSPISGHRSVSWYQQTPGQGLQFLFEYFSETQRNKGNFPGRFSGRQFSNSRSEMNVSTLELGDSALYLCASSLKRDLGYNEQFFGPGTRLTVL.

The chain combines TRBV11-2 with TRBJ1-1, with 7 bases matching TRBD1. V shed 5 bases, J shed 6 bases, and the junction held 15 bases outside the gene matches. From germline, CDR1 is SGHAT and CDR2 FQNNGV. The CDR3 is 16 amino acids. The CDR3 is CASSHTRQGEYAEAFF. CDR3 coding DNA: TGTGCCAGCAGCCACACACGACAGGGTGAGTACGCTGAAGCTTTCTTT.

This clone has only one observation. The DNA of the CDR3 is TGTGCCAGCAGCTTAATGGGGGCGATGAATTCACCCCTCCACTTT. It is translated as CASSLMGAMNSPLHF. The V call is TRBV7-8, the J call TRBJ1-6; maybe TRBD1 (6 bases). The CDR3 has 15 amino acids. The V end was cut by 2 bases, the J end by 7 bases, with 12 bases between. Germline CDR1 is SGHVS and CDR2 is FQNEAQ.

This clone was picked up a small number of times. In nucleotides, the CDR3 is TGTGCCATCAGTGAGTCGTCACAGGGAGACGGCTACACCTTC. As protein: CAISESSQGDGYTF. This chain uses TRBV10-3 with TRBJ1-2; weak D call: TRBD1 (6 bases). Trimming cost V 0 bases and J 8 bases, with 13 bases left between them. Germline CDR1 reads ENHRY; CDR2 reads SYGVKD. The CDR3 consists of 14 residues.

CDR3 region: CASSGQGGYTEAFF. DNA of the CDR3: TGTGCCAGCAGCGGGCAGGGTGGGTACACTGAAGCTTTCTTT. The chain recombines TRBV9 with TRBJ1-1, with D possibly being TRBD1 (5 bases). V shed 3 bases and J shed 3 bases, with 12 bases lying between them. CDR1 and CDR2 from the germline V gene are SGDLS and YYNGEE. The CDR3 extends over 14 amino acids.

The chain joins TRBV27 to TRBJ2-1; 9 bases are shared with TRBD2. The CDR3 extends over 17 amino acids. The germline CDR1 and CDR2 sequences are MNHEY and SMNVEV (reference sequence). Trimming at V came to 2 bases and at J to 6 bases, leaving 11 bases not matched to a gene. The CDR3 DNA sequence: TGTGCCAGCAGTTTAGCGGCGGGGGGGCCTGTAGGCAATGAGCAGTTCTTC. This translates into CASSLAAGGPVGNEQFF.

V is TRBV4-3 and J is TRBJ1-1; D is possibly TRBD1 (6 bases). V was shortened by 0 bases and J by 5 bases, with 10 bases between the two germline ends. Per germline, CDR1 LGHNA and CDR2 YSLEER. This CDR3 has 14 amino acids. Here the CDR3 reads CASSQEQGRTEAFF. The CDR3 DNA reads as TGCGCCAGCAGCCAAGAACAGGGAAGGACTGAAGCTTTCTTT.

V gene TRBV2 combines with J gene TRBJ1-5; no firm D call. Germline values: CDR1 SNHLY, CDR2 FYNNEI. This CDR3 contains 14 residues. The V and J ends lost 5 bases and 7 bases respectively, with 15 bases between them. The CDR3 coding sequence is TGTGCCAGCAGTTCGGGCCCCGGGAGGCAGCCCCAGCATTTT. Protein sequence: CASSSGPGRQPQHF.